This T cell receptor (beta chain) was recovered during a study of blood T cell repertoires in COVID-19. Whole-study context: Nucleic acid was either cDNA or gDNA, and it came from T cells, B-cell-depleted T cells, or PBMCs.

Under the authors' procedure: Nucleated cell counts were estimated from reference gene primer amplification. Using immunoSEQ multiplex PCR, the repertoire was profiled, and TCRdb retains in-frame clones only, with some absent. V and J calls and clone size are given by that table; D and trimming were obtained from the DNA. This table has about 200,000 clones, 85% to 90% appearing once. Trimming pared 8 bases from V and 7 bases from J, leaving 12 bases between. This CDR3 region has 12 residues. Germline CDR1 is MNHEY and CDR2 is SVGAGI. This chain connects TRBV6-5 to TRBJ2-1; maybe TRBD1 (6 bases). The clonotype was recovered from a man in his late teens or twenties with active or convalescent COVID-19. Specimen: peripheral blood. The CDR3, as DNA: TGTGCCAGCTACGACAGGATAAATGAGCAGTTCTTC. Translating it yields CASYDRINEQFF.